Listed below are T cell receptor beta chains from one sample, sequenced in a study of T cell changes during pregnancy in multiple sclerosis. Profiling relied on immunoSEQ multiplex PCR, and the TCRdb table lists in-frame clones only, not all of them. The sample yields some 53,000 clones, roughly 92% seen once. The sequencing here drew on CD4+ T cells from peripheral blood mononuclear cells, taken in the third trimester of pregnancy. Every receptor here comes from a female donor with multiple sclerosis, enrolled in a pregnancy study. CDR3s include the opening cysteine and the closing phenylalanine or tryptophan. Fields, in order: V gene, clone size, D gene, J gene, CDR3 length, CDR3 protein, CDR3 DNA. A D gene is named only where the DNA matches it firmly. Only some rows state a clone size, as once, few, many or a class for expanded clones.

V gene: TRBV6-5
clone size: -
D gene: TRBD1
J gene: TRBJ2-2
CDR3 length: 15
CDR3 protein: CASSRDRANTGELFF
CDR3 DNA: TGTGCCAGCAGTCGGGACAGGGCGAACACCGGGGAGCTGTTTTTT

V gene: TRBV19
clone size: -
D gene: TRBD2
J gene: TRBJ2-3
CDR3 length: 14
CDR3 protein: CASMGSGGTDTQYF
CDR3 DNA: TGTGCCAGTATGGGGAGCGGGGGGACAGATACGCAGTATTTT

V gene: TRBV5-8
clone size: -
D gene: TRBD1
J gene: TRBJ2-7
CDR3 length: 15
CDR3 protein: CASSFPRDRGPEQYF
CDR3 DNA: TGTGCCAGCAGCTTTCCTCGGGACAGGGGTCCCGAGCAGTACTTC

V gene: TRBV19
clone size: -
D gene: TRBD2
J gene: TRBJ2-3
CDR3 length: 17
CDR3 protein: CASRRRASGRGIDTQYF
CDR3 DNA: TGTGCCAGTAGGAGAAGAGCTAGCGGGAGAGGAATAGATACGCAGTATTTT

V gene: TRBV27
clone size: -
D gene: TRBD1
J gene: TRBJ1-2
CDR3 length: 15
CDR3 protein: CASSLSVAGGYGYTF
CDR3 DNA: TGTGCCAGCAGTTTATCCGTCGCAGGGGGCTATGGCTACACCTTC

V gene: TRBV6-1
clone size: once
D gene: -
J gene: TRBJ2-7
CDR3 length: 14
CDR3 protein: CASSQQGEGYEQYF
CDR3 DNA: TGTGCCAGCAGCCAACAGGGTGAAGGCTACGAGCAGTACTTC

V gene: TRBV19
clone size: -
D gene: -
J gene: TRBJ1-1
CDR3 length: 15
CDR3 protein: CASSIRGAENTEAFF
CDR3 DNA: TGTGCCAGTAGTATCCGGGGGGCAGAGAACACTGAAGCTTTCTTT

V gene: TRBV5-1
clone size: -
D gene: -
J gene: TRBJ2-7
CDR3 length: 16
CDR3 protein: CASSLHRGLGIYEQYF
CDR3 DNA: TGCGCCAGCAGCTTGCATAGAGGGCTTGGAATCTACGAGCAGTACTTC

V gene: TRBV18
clone size: -
D gene: TRBD2
J gene: TRBJ2-3
CDR3 length: 16
CDR3 protein: CASSPRLAGGTDTQYF
CDR3 DNA: TGTGCCAGCTCACCGAGACTAGCGGGAGGTACAGATACGCAGTATTTT

V gene: TRBV2
clone size: once
D gene: -
J gene: TRBJ2-7
CDR3 length: 13
CDR3 protein: CASRDGGTYEQYF
CDR3 DNA: TGTGCCAGCAGGGACGGAGGAACCTACGAGCAGTACTTC

V gene: TRBV5-4
clone size: -
D gene: TRBD2
J gene: TRBJ2-3
CDR3 length: 15
CDR3 protein: CASSLMAGAGDTQYF
CDR3 DNA: TGTGCCAGCAGCCTGATGGCGGGAGCAGGAGATACGCAGTATTTT

V gene: TRBV7-2
clone size: -
D gene: -
J gene: TRBJ2-7
CDR3 length: 14
CDR3 protein: CASSLAARDVEQYF
CDR3 DNA: TGTGCCAGCAGCTTAGCGGCCAGGGATGTCGAGCAGTACTTC

V gene: TRBV5-4
clone size: -
D gene: TRBD1
J gene: TRBJ1-6
CDR3 length: 18
CDR3 protein: CASSSPPFPGQGDSPLHF
CDR3 DNA: TGTGCCAGCAGCTCCCCACCCTTCCCGGGACAGGGGGATTCACCCCTCCACTTT

V gene: TRBV30
clone size: -
D gene: -
J gene: TRBJ2-7
CDR3 length: 16
CDR3 protein: CACQTPGQRVASEQYF
CDR3 DNA: TGTGCCTGTCAAACGCCGGGACAGCGGGTCGCCTCCGAGCAGTACTTC

V gene: TRBV11-1
clone size: -
D gene: TRBD2
J gene: TRBJ2-1
CDR3 length: 15
CDR3 protein: CASSFSGRIGDEQFF
CDR3 DNA: TGTGCCAGCAGCTTTAGCGGGAGAATTGGCGATGAGCAGTTCTTC

V gene: TRBV6-4
clone size: -
D gene: -
J gene: TRBJ1-2
CDR3 length: 14
CDR3 protein: CASSPTGTAGGYTF
CDR3 DNA: TGTGCCAGCAGTCCCACCGGGACGGCGGGGGGCTACACCTTC